The 19 T cell receptor beta chains below all came from one sample that was sequenced in a study of T cell changes during pregnancy in multiple sclerosis (dated by TCRdb to about 2019). The library was produced with the immunoSEQ multiplex PCR assay. Sourced from immuneACCESS, this table was stored by TCRdb with only in-frame sequences that have V and J called. A share of the clones is absent; for the studies checked, an unresolved V gene accounts for under half, and the remainder has no known explanation. This sample comprises 65,000 to 95,000 clones, roughly 91% of them detected only once. Of the sample, 2.6% falls within the top ten clones. The sequencing used peripheral blood, collected after pregnancy. All receptors come from a female donor in good health, enrolled as a control in a pregnancy study.

The chain couples TRBV7-6 to TRBJ2-5; D not resolved. This CDR3 contains 13 residues. V was clipped by 1 base and J by 4 bases, with 7 bases between them. The germline gives CDR1 SGHVS, CDR2 FNYEAQ. The CDR3 sequence is CASSLGSGETQYF. CDR3 nucleotide sequence: TGTGCCAGCAGCTTAGGGTCCGGAGAGACCCAGTACTTC.

The V gene is TRBV7-9, the J gene TRBJ2-1, with 8 bases fitting TRBD1. This CDR3 is built from 12 residues. V lost 8 bases, J lost 8 bases, and 5 bases stayed unmatched. The V gene's germline CDR1 is SEHNR and CDR2 FQNEAQ (reference sequence). In DNA, the CDR3 is TGTGCCAGCCTGGACAGGGTTGATGAGCAGTTCTTC. It yields the protein CASLDRVDEQFF.

The table lists this clone with a count of one. The V and J genes are TRBV5-1 and TRBJ1-1, with no clear D. Germline CDR1 reads SGHRS; CDR2 reads YFSETQ. The CDR3 is made up of 14 amino acids. The V end lost 0 bases, the J end lost 1 base, and 7 bases lay between the germline ends. CDR3 protein: CASSLAPSNTEAFF. DNA for the CDR3: TGCGCCAGCAGCTTGGCCCCCTCGAACACTGAAGCTTTCTTT.

The rearrangement joins TRBV18 to TRBJ2-3, with TRBD2 identical over 7 bases. CDR1 KGHSH and CDR2 LQKENI come from the germline V gene. This CDR3 region has 12 residues. V lost 4 bases and J lost 8; bases outside the gene matches: 3. The CDR3 sequence is CASSLGEGTQYF. CDR3 DNA: TGTGCCAGCTCACTCGGGGAGGGTACGCAGTATTTT.

CDR3 sequence reads: CSVGGLSSGTYNEQFF. The CDR3 nucleotides are TGCAGCGTTGGAGGTTTGAGTAGCGGGACCTACAATGAGCAGTTCTTC. The gene calls are TRBV29-1 and TRBJ2-1; 8 positions agree with TRBD2. V trimming: 4 bases; J trimming: 2 bases; junction bases outside the gene matches: 10. CDR1 is SQVTM, CDR2 ANQGSEA, per germline. CDR3 length: 16 residues.

The chain is built from TRBV18 and TRBJ2-3, with D maybe TRBD1 (5 bases). Germline loops: CDR1 KGHSH, CDR2 LQKENI. The CDR3 is 13 residues long. The V end lost 3 bases, the J end lost 3 bases, and 7 bases lay between the germline ends. The CDR3 sequence is CASSPPGTDTQYF. The DNA of the CDR3 is TGTGCCAGCTCACCCCCAGGGACAGATACGCAGTATTTT.

The gene calls are TRBV5-1 and TRBJ1-1; 8 bases map to TRBD1. The CDR3 runs 17 residues. V shed 0 bases and J 8 bases; nucleotides not matched to a gene: 15. Germline values: CDR1 SGHRS, CDR2 YFSETQ. The chain's CDR3 is CASSLGSTGQVPLEAFF. Written as DNA, the CDR3 is TGCGCCAGCAGCTTGGGTAGCACGGGACAGGTCCCTCTCGAAGCTTTCTTT.

The chain uses TRBV19 and TRBJ1-1; D ambiguous. The CDR3 runs 13 residues. V was pared by 4 bases and J by 5 bases, with 11 bases between. Germline V gene sequence: CDR1 LNHDA, CDR2 SQIVND (reference sequence). In nucleotides, the CDR3 is TGTGCCAGTAGTACCCACACGGGTACTGAAGCTTTCTTT. This translates into CASSTHTGTEAFF.

The J gene is TRBJ2-7, the V gene TRBV29-1; 7 bases align to TRBD1. Germline trimming cut 4 bases from V and 2 bases from J; bases unmatched to any gene: 8. The CDR3 is made up of 14 amino acids. Germline assignment: CDR1 SQVTM and CDR2 ANQGSEA. Written as DNA, the CDR3 is TGCAGCGTTGCTCGGACAGGCCCCACCTACGAGCAGTACTTC. As protein: CSVARTGPTYEQYF.

This chain uses TRBV27 with TRBJ2-1; D is unresolved. Germline assignment: CDR1 MNHEY and CDR2 SMNVEV (reference sequence). The CDR3 consists of 14 residues. Trimming took 6 bases from V and 6 from J, leaving 15 bases between them. This CDR3 is CASSRHSLFNEQFF. DNA for the CDR3: TGTGCCAGCAGCCGACATAGTCTCTTCAATGAGCAGTTCTTC.

The gene calls are TRBV10-1 and TRBJ2-3; the D gene is possibly TRBD1 (6 bases). Germline CDR1 reads WNHNN; CDR2 reads SYGVQD (reference sequence). Trimming left V 4 bases short and J 4 bases short, with 18 bases between. The CDR3 has 16 residues. The CDR3 spells CASSGTQGMSADTQYF. DNA for the CDR3: TGCGCCAGCAGTGGAACCCAGGGGATGTCTGCAGATACGCAGTATTTT.

This clone was observed once. The chain employs TRBV29-1 and TRBJ2-1; TRBD2 matches at 7 bases. Losses at the gene ends were 7 bases for V and 10 bases for J; bases not matched to a gene: 10. The length of the CDR3 is 12 residues. Germline V gene data show CDR1 as SQVTM and CDR2 as ANQGSEA. The CDR3 loop is CSGGSTWYEQFF. The CDR3 DNA reads as TGCAGCGGCGGGAGTACGTGGTACGAGCAGTTCTTC.

The chain recombines TRBV9 with TRBJ2-5; TRBD2 is a possible D gene (6 bases). The germline V gene encodes CDR1 SGDLS and CDR2 YYNGEE. Trimming removed 0 bases from V and 9 bases from J, with 18 bases in between. There are 15 residues in the CDR3. The CDR3, as DNA: TGTGCCAGCAGCGTAGCTGGGGGACTCGAGTGGGCCCAGTACTTC. This sequence encodes CASSVAGGLEWAQYF.

This sequence joins TRBV4-1 and TRBJ2-1, with TRBD2 matching over 8 bases. V lost 4 bases, J lost 5 bases, and 4 bases stayed unmatched. There are 14 residues in the CDR3. Germline loops: CDR1 MGHRA, CDR2 YSYEKL. In DNA, the CDR3 is TGCGCCAGCAGCCCCGGGGGGGGGCACAATGAGCAGTTCTTC. Protein product: CASSPGGGHNEQFF.

The CDR3 nucleotides read TGTGCCAGCAGGACAGCACCGTTGAACACTGAAGCTTTCTTT. Encoded protein: CASRTAPLNTEAFF. This sequence joins TRBV6-1 and TRBJ1-1; D is perhaps TRBD1 (5 bases). In germline, CDR1 is MNHNS, CDR2 SASEGT. The CDR3 length is 14 residues. Trimming removed 6 bases at V and 0 bases at J, with 11 bases between.

The chain employs TRBV10-3 and TRBJ2-7; D is unclear. CDR1 ENHRY and CDR2 SYGVKD come from the germline V gene. This CDR3 has 13 amino acids. V lost 5 bases, J lost 1 base, and 9 bases lay in between. This chain's CDR3 is CAISLAESYEQYF. CDR3 DNA sequence: TGTGCCATCAGTCTGGCGGAGTCCTACGAGCAGTACTTC.

The chain is built from TRBV11-2 and TRBJ1-4; TRBD1 aligns across 7 bases. V gave up 5 bases and J gave up 8 bases; unmatched junction bases: 8. The CDR3 spans 14 residues. Germline lookup yields CDR1 SGHAT and CDR2 FQNNGV. The CDR3 region is CASSHLRGREKLFF. The CDR3 DNA follows: TGTGCCAGCAGCCACCTCAGGGGGAGGGAAAAACTGTTTTTT.

The chain recombines TRBV5-1 with TRBJ2-5; TRBD1 agrees at 8 bases. The CDR3 has 13 residues. With V trimmed by 4 bases and J by 5 bases, 4 bases remained unmatched. CDR1 is SGHRS and CDR2 is YFSETQ in the germline V gene. The CDR3 loop reads CASSIGQGETQYF. The CDR3, as DNA: TGCGCCAGCAGCATTGGACAGGGCGAGACCCAGTACTTC. Looking up the rest from reference TRBV5-1 and TRBJ2-5 gives the full variable domain: KAGVTQTPRYLIKTRGQQVTLSCSPISGHRSVSWYQQTPGQGLQFLFEYFSETQRNKGNFPGRFSGRQFSNSRSEMNVSTLELGDSALYLCASSIGQGETQYFGPGTRLLVL.

The chain recombines TRBV6-6 with TRBJ2-7; 7 nucleotides agree with TRBD2. Germline CDR1 and CDR2: MNHNY and SVGAGI (reference sequence). This CDR3 region has 15 residues. Germline trimming cut 6 bases from V and 1 base from J; bases unmatched to any gene: 9. CDR3 coding DNA: TGTGCCAGCAGCAACTCCGCTAGCGGTTCCTACGAGCAGTACTTC. Amino acid sequence: CASSNSASGSYEQYF.